Listed here is a single T cell receptor (beta chain). Its antigen is currently unknown. This entry belongs to a study of cytomegalovirus exposure and HLA in healthy donors. Study results and caveats: A later analysis showed that HLA-associated TCR beta chains had undergone more clonal expansion than equally common others.

PCR used 60 Vbeta primers and 13 Jbeta primers. Clones were read by immunoSEQ multiplex PCR, and TCRdb kept only the in-frame ones, dropping some. Here the sample spans a few hundred thousand clones, 81% being singletons. The germline CDR1 and CDR2 sequences are MNHEY and SVGAGI. This CDR3 has 14 residues. V was pared by 0 bases and J by 4 bases, with 1 base of the junction left unmatched. The J gene is TRBJ1-2, the V gene TRBV6-5; 8 bases align to TRBD1. The source material was PBMCs. The sequence derives from a woman aged 55-70 years in good health and CMV-seropositive. The CDR3, as DNA: TGTGCCAGCAGTTACTCGGGACAGGCCTATGGCTACACCTTC. Translated: CASSYSGQAYGYTF.